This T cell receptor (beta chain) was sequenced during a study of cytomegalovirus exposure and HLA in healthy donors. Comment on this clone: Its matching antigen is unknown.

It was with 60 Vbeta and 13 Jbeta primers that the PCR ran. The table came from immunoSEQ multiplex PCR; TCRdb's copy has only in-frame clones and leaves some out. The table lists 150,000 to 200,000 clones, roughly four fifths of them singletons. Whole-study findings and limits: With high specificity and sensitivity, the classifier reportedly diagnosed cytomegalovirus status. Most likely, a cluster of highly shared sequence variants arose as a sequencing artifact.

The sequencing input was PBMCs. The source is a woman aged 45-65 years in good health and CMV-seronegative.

This chain's CDR3 is CASTNRVTGELFF. The CDR3 coding sequence is TGTGCCAGCACCAACAGGGTCACCGGGGAGCTGTTTTTT. J is TRBJ2-2 and V is TRBV6-5; a possible D gene is TRBD1 (6 bases). V lost 7 bases to trimming and J lost 4 bases, with 10 bases between them. The CDR3 sequence is 13 residues long. Germline V gene data show CDR1 as MNHEY and CDR2 as SVGAGI.